This T cell receptor beta chain emerged from a study of vaccination effects on CD4 cells after COVID-19. Trimming removed 2 bases from V and 2 bases from J, with 0 bases in between. CDR3 length: 11 amino acids. Looked up from germline, CDR1 is MNHNY and CDR2 is SVGAGI (reference sequence). The table came from immunoSEQ multiplex PCR; TCRdb's copy has only in-frame clones and leaves some out. The data hold tens of thousands of clones, with roughly 72% observed a single time. CD4+ T cells specific for antigen were expanded with viral peptide pools by the ViraFEST assay before sequencing. Researchers isolated CD4+ T cells once about eleven days of culture had elapsed. The participants, recipients of two vaccine doses, got either BNT162b2 or mRNA-1273. In regard to this clone: The antigen is unknown.

V gene TRBV6-6 combines with J gene TRBJ1-2, with D unresolved. This sequence originates from a human donor who received a COVID-19 vaccine. Sequences were derived from CD4+ T cells from PBMCs cultured with HCoV-229E spike peptides, sampled after COVID-19 vaccination. This chain's CDR3 is CASSYNYGYTF. CDR3 DNA: TGTGCCAGCAGTTACAACTATGGCTACACCTTC.